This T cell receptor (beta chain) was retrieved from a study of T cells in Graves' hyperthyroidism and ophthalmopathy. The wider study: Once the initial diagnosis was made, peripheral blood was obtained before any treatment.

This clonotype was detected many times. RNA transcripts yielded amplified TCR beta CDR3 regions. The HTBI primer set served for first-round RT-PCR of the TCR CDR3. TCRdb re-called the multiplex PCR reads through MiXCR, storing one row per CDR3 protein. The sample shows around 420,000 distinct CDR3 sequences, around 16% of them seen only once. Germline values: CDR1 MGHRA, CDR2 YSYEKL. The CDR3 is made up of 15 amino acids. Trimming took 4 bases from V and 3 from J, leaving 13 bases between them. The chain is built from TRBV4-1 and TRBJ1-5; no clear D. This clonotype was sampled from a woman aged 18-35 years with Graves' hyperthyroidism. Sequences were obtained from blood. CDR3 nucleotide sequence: TGCGCCAGCAGCCCCCTCGGGCAGGCCAATCAGCCCCAGCATTTT. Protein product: CASSPLGQANQPQHF.